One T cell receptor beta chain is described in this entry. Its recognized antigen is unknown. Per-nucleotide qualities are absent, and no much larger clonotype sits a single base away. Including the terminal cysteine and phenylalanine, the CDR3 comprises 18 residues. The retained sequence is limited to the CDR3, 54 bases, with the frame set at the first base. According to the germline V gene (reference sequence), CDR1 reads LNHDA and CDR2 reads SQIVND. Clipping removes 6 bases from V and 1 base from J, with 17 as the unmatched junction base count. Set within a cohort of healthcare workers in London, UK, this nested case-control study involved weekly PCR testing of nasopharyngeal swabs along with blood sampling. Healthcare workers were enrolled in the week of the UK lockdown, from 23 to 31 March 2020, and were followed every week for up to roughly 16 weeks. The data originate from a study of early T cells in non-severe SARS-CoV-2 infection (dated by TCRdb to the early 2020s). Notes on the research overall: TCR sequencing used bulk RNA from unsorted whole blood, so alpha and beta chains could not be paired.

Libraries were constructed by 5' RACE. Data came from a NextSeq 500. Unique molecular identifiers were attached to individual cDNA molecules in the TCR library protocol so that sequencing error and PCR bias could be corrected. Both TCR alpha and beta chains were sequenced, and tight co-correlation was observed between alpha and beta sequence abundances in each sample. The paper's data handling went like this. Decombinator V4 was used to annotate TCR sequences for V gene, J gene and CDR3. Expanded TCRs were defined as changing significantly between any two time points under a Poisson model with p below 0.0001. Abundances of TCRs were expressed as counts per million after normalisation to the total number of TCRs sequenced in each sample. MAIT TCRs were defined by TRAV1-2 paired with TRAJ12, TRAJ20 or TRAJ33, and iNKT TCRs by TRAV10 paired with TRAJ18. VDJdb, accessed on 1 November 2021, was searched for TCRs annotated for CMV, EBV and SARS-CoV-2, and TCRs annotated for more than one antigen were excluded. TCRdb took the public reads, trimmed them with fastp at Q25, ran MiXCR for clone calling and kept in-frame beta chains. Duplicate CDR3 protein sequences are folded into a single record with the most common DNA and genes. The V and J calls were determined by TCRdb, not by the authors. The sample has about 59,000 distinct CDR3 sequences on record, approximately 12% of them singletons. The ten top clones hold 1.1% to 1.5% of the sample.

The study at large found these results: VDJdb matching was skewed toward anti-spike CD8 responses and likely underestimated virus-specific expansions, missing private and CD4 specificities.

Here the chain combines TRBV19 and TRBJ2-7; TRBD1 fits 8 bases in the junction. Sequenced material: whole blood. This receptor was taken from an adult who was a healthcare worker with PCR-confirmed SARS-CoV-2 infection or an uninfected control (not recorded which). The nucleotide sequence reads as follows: TGTGCCAGTAGCACCATCCCTGTCCGGGACAGGTTATCCTACGAGCAGTACTTC. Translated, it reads CASSTIPVRDRLSYEQYF.